The 15 T cell receptor beta chains reported below all come from one sample, sequenced in a study of Ad26.COV2.S vaccination and SARS-CoV-2 variants. The treatment: 19 received Ad26.COV2.S at low or high dose, single or two shots; about 5 received placebo; per-sample allocation not given. Repertoires come from day 63 after the first vaccine or placebo injection. Sequencing used immunoSEQ multiplex PCR; TCRdb keeps in-frame clones, though not all of them. The profile shows about 350,000 clones, about 85% of them singletons. Material: peripheral blood, obtained in a trial of Ad26.COV2.S vaccine versus placebo. These receptors were collected from a person between 18 and 59 years old who received the Ad26.COV2.S COVID-19 vaccine or a placebo.

V gene TRBV7-3 combines with J gene TRBJ2-1; D gene uncertain. V gave up 6 bases and J gave up 5 bases, with 14 bases separating them. Germline V gene sequence: CDR1 SGHTA, CDR2 FQGTGA. This CDR3 is built from 14 residues. CDR3 region: CASRPGTAHNEQFF. CDR3 coding DNA: TGTGCCAGCAGGCCTGGAACAGCCCACAATGAGCAGTTCTTC.

The genes are TRBV4-2 and TRBJ2-1, with D maybe TRBD1 (5 bases). The V end was cut by 0 bases, the J end by 0 bases, with 9 bases between. CDR1 and CDR2 from the germline V gene are LGHNA and YNFKEQ. There are 16 residues in the CDR3. The CDR3 nucleotides are TGTGCCAGCAGCCAAGACCGACAGAACTCCTACAATGAGCAGTTCTTC. Translated, it gives CASSQDRQNSYNEQFF.

The chain recombines TRBV25-1 with TRBJ1-2; D not certain. The CDR3 covers 12 residues. Germline CDR1 MGHDK, CDR2 SYGVNS. V shed 6 bases and J shed 2 bases, with 7 bases lying between them. This chain's CDR3 is CASRSGNYGYTF. The CDR3 nucleotides read TGTGCCAGCAGGAGTGGAAACTATGGCTACACCTTC.

The CDR3 sequence: CASSRQYEAFF. The DNA for the CDR3 is TGTGCCAGTAGCAGACAGTATGAAGCTTTCTTT. The rearrangement uses TRBV19 and TRBJ1-1; tentatively, D is TRBD1 (5 bases). V was shortened by 6 bases and J by 7 bases, with 9 bases between the two germline ends. The CDR3 extends over 11 amino acids. Germline V gene data show CDR1 as LNHDA and CDR2 as SQIVND (reference sequence).

V and J are TRBV6-2 or TRBV6-3 and TRBJ1-1; D not certain. Germline V CDR1 and CDR2: MNHEY, SVGEGT. The CDR3 totals 14 residues. The germline V and J ends were trimmed by 6 bases and 0 bases, with 11 bases remaining between them. The CDR3 DNA follows: TGTGCCAGCAGCAGGACCGGAATGAACACTGAAGCTTTCTTT. Its translation is CASSRTGMNTEAFF.

This chain joins TRBV9 and TRBJ1-1; TRBD1 agrees at 7 bases. CDR1 and CDR2 from the germline V gene are SGDLS and YYNGEE. The CDR3 extends over 18 amino acids. J was trimmed by 2 bases and V by 0 bases; bases with no gene match: 13. CDR3 coding DNA: TGTGCCAGCAGCGTAGGAGGGGGCAGGGGGGAAAGAAACACTGAAGCTTTCTTT. This encodes CASSVGGGRGERNTEAFF.

The J gene is TRBJ2-7, the V gene TRBV7-9, with TRBD1 identical over 7 bases. Germline V lookup: CDR1 SEHNR, CDR2 FQNEAQ (reference sequence). The length of the CDR3 is 15 residues. V trimming: 0 bases; J trimming: 5 bases; junction bases outside the gene matches: 7. CDR3 bases: TGTGCCAGCAGCTTAGCCCCTTCTACAGGGGACGAGCAGTACTTC. Protein: CASSLAPSTGDEQYF.

Concerning this clone: This same CDR3 is encoded by further DNA sequences in the sample. V and J are TRBV6-2 or TRBV6-3 and TRBJ1-2; 7 bases map to TRBD1. The CDR3 is 11 residues long. V was clipped by 6 bases and J by 8 bases; unmatched bases: 3. Germline values: CDR1 MNHEY, CDR2 SVGEGT. CDR3 coding DNA: TGTGCCAGCAGCTCAGGGGGAGGCTACACCTTC. Its translation is CASSSGGGYTF.

This clone was detected only once. The chain combines TRBV5-5 with TRBJ1-2, with unresolved D. V was cut by 3 bases and J by 4 bases, with 10 bases left in between. Germline V CDR1 and CDR2: SGHKS, YYEKEE (reference sequence). This CDR3 has 13 amino acids. As DNA, the CDR3 is TGTGCCAGCAGCTCGGGTGGTAGCTATGGCTACACCTTC. Translated: CASSSGGSYGYTF.

This clone showed up just once. The chain couples TRBV5-1 to TRBJ1-1; 7 bases are shared with TRBD1. The J segment lost 7 bases and the V segment lost 4 bases, leaving 4 bases of the junction unmatched. There are 12 residues in the CDR3. Germline CDR1 reads SGHRS; CDR2 reads YFSETQ. As DNA, the CDR3 is TGCGCCAGCAGCCCGACAGGGATTGAAGCTTTCTTT. Encoded protein: CASSPTGIEAFF. Complete variable domain (other parts from reference TRBV5-1 and TRBJ1-1): KAGVTQTPRYLIKTRGQQVTLSCSPISGHRSVSWYQQTPGQGLQFLFEYFSETQRNKGNFPGRFSGRQFSNSRSEMNVSTLELGDSALYLCASSPTGIEAFFGQGTRLTVV.

V is TRBV9 and J is TRBJ1-5; D is uncertain. The CDR3 is 14 amino acids. Trimming pared 0 bases from V and 5 bases from J, leaving 9 bases between. Germline V CDR1 and CDR2: SGDLS, YYNGEE. The CDR3 coding sequence is TGTGCCAGCAGCGTAGCCCCCAACGATCAGCCCCAGCATTTT. Amino acid sequence: CASSVAPNDQPQHF.

The chain couples TRBV2 to TRBJ1-5; D call uncertain. The CDR3 sequence is 11 residues long. Trimming removed 6 bases from V and 7 bases from J, with 7 bases in between. Germline values: CDR1 SNHLY, CDR2 FYNNEI. CDR3 sequence reads: CASRYGQPQHF. Written as DNA, the CDR3 is TGTGCCAGCAGATATGGGCAGCCCCAGCATTTT.

The chain joins TRBV3-1 (or the pseudogene TRBV3-2) to TRBJ2-7; 7 bases fit TRBD2. The length of the CDR3 is 16 residues. V gave up 0 bases and J gave up 1 base; unmatched junction bases: 6. CDR1 is LGHDT, CDR2 YNNKEL, per germline (reference sequence). For the CDR3, the DNA is TGTGCCAGCAGCCAAGATAGGGAGGGCGATTCCTACGAGCAGTACTTC. This sequence encodes CASSQDREGDSYEQYF.

The V and J genes are TRBV9 and TRBJ2-2, with 9 bases fitting TRBD1. CDR1 is SGDLS, CDR2 YYNGEE, per germline. The CDR3 runs 15 residues. With V trimmed by 0 bases and J by 5 bases, 2 bases remained unmatched. In DNA, the CDR3 is TGTGCCAGCAGCGTAGCCGGACAGGGGACCGGGGAGCTGTTTTTT. Translation gives CASSVAGQGTGELFF.

This rearrangement joins TRBV10-1 to TRBJ1-6; D perhaps matches TRBD1 (6 bases). The CDR3 is 12 amino acids. V shed 3 bases and J shed 9 bases, with 6 bases lying between them. The germline V gene has CDR1 WNHNN and CDR2 SYGVQD (reference sequence). As DNA, the CDR3 is TGCGCCAGCAGTGAAGGGGGTTCACCCCTCCACTTT. Protein sequence: CASSEGGSPLHF.